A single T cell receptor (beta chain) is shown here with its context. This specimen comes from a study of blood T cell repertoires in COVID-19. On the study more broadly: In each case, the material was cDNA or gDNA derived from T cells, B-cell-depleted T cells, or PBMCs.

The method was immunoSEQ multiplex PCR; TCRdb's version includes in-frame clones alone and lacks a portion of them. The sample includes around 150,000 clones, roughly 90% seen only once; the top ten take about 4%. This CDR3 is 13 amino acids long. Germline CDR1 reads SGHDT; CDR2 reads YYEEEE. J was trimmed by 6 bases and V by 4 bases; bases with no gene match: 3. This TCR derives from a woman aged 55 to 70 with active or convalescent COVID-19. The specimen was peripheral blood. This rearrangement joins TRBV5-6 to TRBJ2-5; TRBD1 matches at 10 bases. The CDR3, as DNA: TGTGCCAGCAGCGGACAGGGGGTAAAGACCCAGTACTTC. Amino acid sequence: CASSGQGVKTQYF.